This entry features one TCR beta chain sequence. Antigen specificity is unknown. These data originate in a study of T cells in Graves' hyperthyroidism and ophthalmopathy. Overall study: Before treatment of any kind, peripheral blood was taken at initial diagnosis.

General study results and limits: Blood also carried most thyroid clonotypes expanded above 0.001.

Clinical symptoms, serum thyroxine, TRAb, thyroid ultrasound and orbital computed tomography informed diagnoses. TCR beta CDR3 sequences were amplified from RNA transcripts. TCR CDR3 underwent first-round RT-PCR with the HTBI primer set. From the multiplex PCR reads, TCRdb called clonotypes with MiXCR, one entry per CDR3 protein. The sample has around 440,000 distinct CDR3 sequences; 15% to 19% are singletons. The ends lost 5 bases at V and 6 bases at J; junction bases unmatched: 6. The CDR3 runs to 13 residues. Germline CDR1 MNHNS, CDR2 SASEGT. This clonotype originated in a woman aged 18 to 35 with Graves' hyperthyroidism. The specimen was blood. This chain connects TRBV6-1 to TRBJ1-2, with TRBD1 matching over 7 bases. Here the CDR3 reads CASSQGGRDGYTF. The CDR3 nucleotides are TGTGCCAGCAGTCAAGGGGGCAGGGATGGCTACACCTTC.